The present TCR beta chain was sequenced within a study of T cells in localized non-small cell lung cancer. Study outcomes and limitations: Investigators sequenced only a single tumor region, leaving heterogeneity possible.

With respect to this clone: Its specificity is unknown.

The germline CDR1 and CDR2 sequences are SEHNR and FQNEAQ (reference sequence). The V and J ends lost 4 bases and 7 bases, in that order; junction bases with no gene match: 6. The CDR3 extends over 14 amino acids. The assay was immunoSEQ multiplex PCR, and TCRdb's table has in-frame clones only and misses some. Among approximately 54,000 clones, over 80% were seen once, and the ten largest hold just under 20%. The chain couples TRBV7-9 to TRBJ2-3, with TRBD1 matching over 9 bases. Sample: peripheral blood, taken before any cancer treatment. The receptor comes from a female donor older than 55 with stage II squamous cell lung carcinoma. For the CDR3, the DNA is TGTGCCAGCAGCTCCACAGGGGGCATGAATACGCAGTATTTT. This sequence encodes CASSSTGGMNTQYF. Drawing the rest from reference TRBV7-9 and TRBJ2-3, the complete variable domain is DTGVSQNPRHKITKRGQNVTFRCDPISEHNRLYWYRQTLGQGPEFLTYFQNEAQLEKSRLLSDRFSAERPKGSFSTLEIQRTEQGDSAMYLCASSSTGGMNTQYFGPGTRLTVL.